The rows below give T cell receptor beta chains drawn from one sample of a study of identifying expanded T cells in peripheral blood. Profiled with immunoSEQ multiplex PCR; TCRdb holds only in-frame clones, not every one. The profile covers under 95,000 clones, with around 89% appearing a single time and 2.5% to 3.5% taken by the ten largest. The specimen was blood. The receptor source for this set is a person aged 18 to 75 in good health. CDR3s include the opening cysteine and the closing phenylalanine or tryptophan. The D gene is left open where the match is weak. Size tells how often a clone was seen (once, few, many) or the class of an expanded clone, and some rows leave it out.

D gene: NA; V gene: TRBV19; clone size: NA; J gene: TRBJ1-1; CDR3 protein: CASSISNTEAFF; CDR3 DNA: TGTGCCAGTAGTATATCGAACACTGAAGCTTTCTTT
D gene: TRBD2; V gene: TRBV27; clone size: NA; J gene: TRBJ2-7; CDR3 protein: CASGGVLMSGRVGEQYF; CDR3 DNA: TGTGCCAGCGGAGGAGTCCTAATGAGCGGGAGGGTTGGGGAGCAGTACTTC
D gene: TRBD2; V gene: TRBV27; clone size: NA; J gene: TRBJ2-3; CDR3 protein: CASSLSLRGGTSGSTDTQYF; CDR3 DNA: TGTGCCAGCAGTTTATCGCTTAGGGGAGGGACTAGCGGTAGCACAGATACGCAGTATTTT
D gene: TRBD2; V gene: TRBV6-6; clone size: NA; J gene: TRBJ2-3; CDR3 protein: CASGLAGGTDTQYF; CDR3 DNA: TGTGCCAGCGGGCTAGCGGGGGGCACAGATACGCAGTATTTT
D gene: TRBD1; V gene: TRBV10-3; clone size: NA; J gene: TRBJ2-7; CDR3 protein: CAISGEGTGYEQYF; CDR3 DNA: TGTGCCATCAGTGGCGAAGGGACAGGCTACGAGCAGTACTTC
D gene: TRBD1; V gene: TRBV19; clone size: NA; J gene: TRBJ1-3; CDR3 protein: CATQDRGSGNTIYF; CDR3 DNA: TGTGCCACCCAAGACAGGGGGTCTGGAAACACCATATATTTT
D gene: NA; V gene: TRBV2; clone size: NA; J gene: TRBJ1-2; CDR3 protein: CASSEGRNYGYTF; CDR3 DNA: TGTGCCAGCAGTGAGGGCAGGAACTATGGCTACACCTTC
D gene: NA; V gene: TRBV9; clone size: NA; J gene: TRBJ2-2; CDR3 protein: CASSVGRVAGELFF; CDR3 DNA: TGTGCCAGCAGCGTGGGAAGGGTTGCCGGGGAGCTGTTTTTT
D gene: NA; V gene: TRBV25-1; clone size: NA; J gene: TRBJ2-6; CDR3 protein: CASSEVSGTGANVLTF; CDR3 DNA: TGTGCCAGCAGTGAGGTCTCAGGGACTGGGGCCAACGTCCTGACTTTC
D gene: NA; V gene: TRBV4-1; clone size: NA; J gene: TRBJ2-5; CDR3 protein: CASSQVLGFGETQYF; CDR3 DNA: TGCGCCAGCAGCCAAGTACTCGGGTTCGGGGAGACCCAGTACTTC
D gene: TRBD2; V gene: TRBV30; clone size: NA; J gene: TRBJ2-5; CDR3 protein: CAWSVSWRGYQETQYF; CDR3 DNA: TGTGCCTGGAGTGTAAGCTGGCGGGGGTACCAAGAGACCCAGTACTTC
D gene: NA; V gene: TRBV9; clone size: NA; J gene: TRBJ2-5; CDR3 protein: CASSVAGNRGTQYF; CDR3 DNA: TGTGCCAGCAGCGTAGCAGGGAACCGGGGGACCCAGTACTTC
D gene: NA; V gene: TRBV5-6; clone size: few; J gene: TRBJ2-4; CDR3 protein: CASSRRWGIQYF; CDR3 DNA: TGTGCCAGCAGCCGCAGATGGGGCATTCAGTACTTC
D gene: NA; V gene: TRBV6-1; clone size: once; J gene: TRBJ2-6; CDR3 protein: CASRLISGANVLTF; CDR3 DNA: TGTGCCAGCAGGCTGATATCTGGGGCCAACGTCCTGACTTTC
D gene: NA; V gene: TRBV10-3; clone size: NA; J gene: TRBJ1-3; CDR3 protein: CAISESYTGTGNTIYF; CDR3 DNA: TGTGCCATCAGTGAGTCGTATACAGGGACTGGAAACACCATATATTTT
D gene: TRBD1; V gene: TRBV19; clone size: NA; J gene: TRBJ1-4; CDR3 protein: CASSITGVNEKLFF; CDR3 DNA: TGTGCCAGTAGTATAACAGGGGTTAATGAAAAACTGTTTTTT
D gene: NA; V gene: TRBV7-2; clone size: NA; J gene: TRBJ2-7; CDR3 protein: CASSARGSRGSYEQYF; CDR3 DNA: TGTGCCAGCAGCGCACGGGGCTCCCGAGGTTCCTACGAGCAGTACTTC
D gene: TRBD1; V gene: TRBV23-1; clone size: NA; J gene: TRBJ2-5; CDR3 protein: CASSQFSGQAAKRRLMAQYF; CDR3 DNA: TGCGCCAGCAGTCAATTTTCGGGACAGGCGGCAAAGAGGCGGTTGATGGCCCAGTACTTC
D gene: NA; V gene: TRBV19; clone size: NA; J gene: TRBJ1-1; CDR3 protein: CASSIGGNMNTEAFF; CDR3 DNA: TGTGCCAGTAGTATTGGAGGAAACATGAACACTGAAGCTTTCTTT
D gene: NA; V gene: TRBV7-3; clone size: NA; J gene: TRBJ2-2; CDR3 protein: CASSLKGGRYTGELFF; CDR3 DNA: TGTGCCAGCAGCTTAAAAGGTGGGAGGTATACCGGGGAGCTGTTTTTT
D gene: TRBD1; V gene: TRBV5-5; clone size: NA; J gene: TRBJ1-4; CDR3 protein: CASSPTVQNRGLREKLFF; CDR3 DNA: TGTGCCAGCAGCCCTACGGTCCAAAACAGGGGTTTAAGGGAAAAACTGTTTTTT
D gene: NA; V gene: TRBV7-2; clone size: NA; J gene: TRBJ1-1; CDR3 protein: CASSFTPNTEAFF; CDR3 DNA: TGTGCCAGCAGCTTTACACCGAACACTGAAGCTTTCTTT
D gene: NA; V gene: TRBV5-1; clone size: NA; J gene: TRBJ2-5; CDR3 protein: CASSPGVQETQYF; CDR3 DNA: TGCGCCAGCAGCCCGGGGGTCCAAGAGACCCAGTACTTC
D gene: TRBD1; V gene: TRBV5-1; clone size: once; J gene: TRBJ2-1; CDR3 protein: CASSPGDSYNEQFF; CDR3 DNA: TGCGCCAGCAGCCCCGGGGACAGCTACAATGAGCAGTTCTTC
D gene: NA; V gene: TRBV7-8; clone size: NA; J gene: TRBJ2-4; CDR3 protein: CASSPYRVGGKNIQYF; CDR3 DNA: TGTGCCAGCAGCCCATACCGGGTCGGAGGAAAAAACATTCAGTACTTC
D gene: NA; V gene: TRBV4-2; clone size: NA; J gene: TRBJ2-5; CDR3 protein: CASSQDGGETQYF; CDR3 DNA: TGTGCCAGCAGCCAAGATGGAGGGGAGACCCAGTACTTC
D gene: TRBD1; V gene: TRBV18; clone size: NA; J gene: TRBJ2-7; CDR3 protein: CASSQSPGQGTYEQYF; CDR3 DNA: TGTGCCAGCTCACAGTCTCCGGGACAGGGGACGTACGAGCAGTACTTC
D gene: NA; V gene: TRBV5-4; clone size: NA; J gene: TRBJ2-7; CDR3 protein: CASSQGGGNTSPYF; CDR3 DNA: TGTGCCAGCAGCCAAGGCGGCGGGAACACGTCCCCGTACTTC
D gene: TRBD2; V gene: TRBV28; clone size: NA; J gene: TRBJ2-7; CDR3 protein: CATRREGLVVEQYF; CDR3 DNA: TGTGCCACCCGGCGGGAGGGCCTAGTGGTAGAGCAGTACTTC
D gene: NA; V gene: TRBV10-3; clone size: NA; J gene: TRBJ1-1; CDR3 protein: CAISEPTGQNTEAFF; CDR3 DNA: TGTGCCATCAGTGAGCCGACTGGCCAGAACACTGAAGCTTTCTTT
D gene: TRBD1; V gene: TRBV18; clone size: NA; J gene: TRBJ2-3; CDR3 protein: CASSPTGVGEDTQYF; CDR3 DNA: TGTGCCAGCTCACCCACAGGGGTAGGTGAAGATACGCAGTATTTT
D gene: NA; V gene: TRBV27; clone size: NA; J gene: TRBJ1-1; CDR3 protein: CASSLDWGPNTEAFF; CDR3 DNA: TGTGCCAGCAGTTTGGATTGGGGCCCAAACACTGAAGCTTTCTTT
D gene: TRBD1; V gene: TRBV29-1; clone size: NA; J gene: TRBJ2-1; CDR3 protein: CSVVVQGLIYNEQFF; CDR3 DNA: TGCAGCGTTGTTGTACAGGGGTTAATATACAATGAGCAGTTCTTC
D gene: TRBD2; V gene: TRBV4-1; clone size: NA; J gene: TRBJ2-1; CDR3 protein: CASSFSGANYNEQFF; CDR3 DNA: TGCGCCAGCAGCTTTAGCGGGGCAAACTACAATGAGCAGTTCTTC
D gene: NA; V gene: TRBV6-5; clone size: few; J gene: TRBJ2-7; CDR3 protein: CASSYSGTESYEQYF; CDR3 DNA: TGTGCCAGCAGTTACTCCGGGACGGAGTCCTACGAGCAGTACTTC
D gene: NA; V gene: TRBV18; clone size: NA; J gene: TRBJ2-1; CDR3 protein: CASSPGVSSSYNEQFF; CDR3 DNA: TGTGCCAGCTCACCAGGGGTCTCATCCTCCTACAATGAGCAGTTCTTC
D gene: TRBD1; V gene: TRBV4-2; clone size: NA; J gene: TRBJ1-1; CDR3 protein: CASSRDRGNTEAFF; CDR3 DNA: TGTGCCAGCAGCCGGGACAGAGGTAACACTGAAGCTTTCTTT
D gene: TRBD2; V gene: TRBV10-3; clone size: few; J gene: TRBJ2-1; CDR3 protein: CAIWDPGLAGGRDEQFF; CDR3 DNA: TGTGCCATCTGGGACCCGGGACTAGCGGGAGGGAGAGATGAGCAGTTCTTC
D gene: TRBD2; V gene: TRBV28; clone size: NA; J gene: TRBJ2-2; CDR3 protein: CASRTSGNTGELFF; CDR3 DNA: TGTGCCAGCAGGACTAGCGGTAACACCGGGGAGCTGTTTTTT
D gene: NA; V gene: TRBV7-2; clone size: once; J gene: TRBJ2-5; CDR3 protein: CASSLQYQETQYF; CDR3 DNA: TGTGCCAGCAGCTTACAGTACCAAGAGACCCAGTACTTC
D gene: TRBD1; V gene: TRBV2; clone size: NA; J gene: TRBJ2-7; CDR3 protein: CASSKDRGWYEQYF; CDR3 DNA: TGTGCCAGCAGTAAAGACAGGGGTTGGTACGAGCAGTACTTC